Presented here are 4 T cell receptor beta chains from one specimen sequenced in a study of blood T cell repertoires in COVID-19. The repertoire was sequenced with immunoSEQ multiplex PCR; TCRdb's copy has only in-frame clones and lacks some. The sample consists of 300,000 to 400,000 clones, 87% of them appearing once. The sequencing sample was made of peripheral blood. The receptors were gathered from a woman aged 45-65 years with COVID-19, enrolled during active disease.

The chain couples TRBV20-1 to TRBJ1-1; D might be TRBD1 (6 bases). The germline V and J ends were trimmed by 8 bases and 6 bases, with 13 bases remaining between them. Germline CDR1 reads DFQATT; CDR2 reads SNEGSKA (reference sequence). The CDR3 spans 11 residues. The DNA for the CDR3 is TGCAGTATATTAGGACAGCCTGAAGCTTTCTTT. This sequence encodes CSILGQPEAFF.

The chain joins TRBV27 to TRBJ1-4; D might be TRBD1 (6 bases). The CDR3 totals 15 residues. V lost 4 bases, J lost 1 base, and 10 bases lay in between. In germline, CDR1 is MNHEY, CDR2 SMNVEV (reference sequence). The CDR3 protein is CASSSTGRTNEKLFF. The CDR3 DNA reads TGTGCCAGCAGTTCCACAGGGCGAACTAATGAAAAACTGTTTTTT.

CDR3: CASSPRTGSGNTIYF. The CDR3 nucleotides are TGTGCCAGCAGCCCACGGACAGGCTCTGGAAACACCATATATTTT. The V call is TRBV5-8, the J call TRBJ1-3; TRBD1 aligns across 7 bases. Per the germline V gene, CDR1 is SGHTS and CDR2 is YDEGEE. V lost 4 bases and J lost 0; bases outside the gene matches: 4. The CDR3 is 15 residues long.

The genes are TRBV5-4 and TRBJ1-2; a weak D match, TRBD1 (6 bases). Germline values: CDR1 SGHNT, CDR2 YYREEE (reference sequence). This CDR3 is built from 15 residues. V gave up 0 bases and J gave up 5 bases, with 14 bases separating them. CDR3 bases: TGTGCCAGCAGCTTGGCCCGAACAGGGTCATATGGCTACACCTTC. Protein product: CASSLARTGSYGYTF. The whole variable domain, remainder taken from reference TRBV5-4 and TRBJ1-2, is ETGVTQSPTHLIKTRGQQVTLRCSSQSGHNTVSWYQQALGQGPQFIFQYYREEENGRGNFPPRFSGLQFPNYSSELNVNALELDDSALYLCASSLARTGSYGYTFGSGTRLTVV.